This T cell receptor (beta chain) was sequenced in a study of blood T cells in healthy people across ages. The length of the CDR3 is 14 residues. V lost 5 bases to trimming and J lost 7 bases; unmatched junction nucleotides: 7. CDR1 is SGHVS and CDR2 is FNYEAQ in the germline V gene. Concerning this clonotype itself: The final CDR3 position lacks the conserved phenylalanine or tryptophan, pointing to a likely read error.

A J-beta primer mix and a sample-barcoded 5' primer were used in a second PCR of roughly 7 to 12 cycles. TCRdb reprocessed the 5' RACE reads with MiXCR, giving one entry per CDR3 protein. The sample shows over 750,000 distinct CDR3 sequences, roughly 25% of them seen only once. These data were also reused for a study on T cells of mothers and their children.

The chain has TRBV7-6 and TRBJ1-2; TRBD1 matches 10 bases. The sequenced material came from blood. The sequence derives from a boy younger than 18 in good health. CDR3 sequence (DNA): TGTGCCAGCAGCCCCCGGGGACAGGGGCTTGGCTACACCCTC. Translation gives CASSPRGQGLGYTL.